This is a list of T cell receptor beta chains from one sample in a study of CXCR3-negative and CXCR3-positive naive CD8 T cells. One entry per CDR3 protein, without DNA, is what TCRdb gives after re-calling the 5' RACE reads. This listing includes tens of thousands of distinct CDR3 sequences. Sample: naive CXCR3+ CD8+ T cells from blood. All receptors come from a human donor in good health. Some clones in this sample may be carry-over from other donors' samples. Each CDR3 is given with its conserved first and last residue. The order of the fields is V gene, J gene, CDR3 protein.

V gene: TRBV7-2; J gene: TRBJ1-2; CDR3 protein: CASSLGPLQANYGYTF
V gene: TRBV4-1; J gene: TRBJ2-7; CDR3 protein: CASSQGILAAGDQYF
V gene: TRBV12-3/TRBV12-4; J gene: TRBJ2-1; CDR3 protein: CASSPTGTTGNEQFF
V gene: TRBV28; J gene: TRBJ2-7; CDR3 protein: CASSEPRMGYYEQYF
V gene: TRBV6-5; J gene: TRBJ2-3; CDR3 protein: CASSYRAGVDTQYF
V gene: TRBV28; J gene: TRBJ2-1; CDR3 protein: CASSARDGEGYEQFF
V gene: TRBV29-1; J gene: TRBJ1-2; CDR3 protein: CSVGQGSNYGYTF
V gene: TRBV10-3; J gene: TRBJ1-1; CDR3 protein: CAISERMAEAFF
V gene: TRBV19; J gene: TRBJ2-1; CDR3 protein: CASSIGGSEYNEQFF
V gene: TRBV4-1; J gene: TRBJ2-1; CDR3 protein: CASSQGDRRGNEQFF
V gene: TRBV29-1; J gene: TRBJ2-7; CDR3 protein: CSAAGLEENEQYF
V gene: TRBV29-1; J gene: TRBJ2-2; CDR3 protein: CSAEFGRGNTGELFF
V gene: TRBV23-1; J gene: TRBJ1-4; CDR3 protein: CASRASGPPRGEKLFF
V gene: TRBV11-2; J gene: TRBJ2-7; CDR3 protein: CASSSGTSYYEQYF
V gene: TRBV29-1; J gene: TRBJ1-2; CDR3 protein: CSVASDYGYTF
V gene: TRBV27; J gene: TRBJ1-5; CDR3 protein: CASSLATDSNQPQHF
V gene: TRBV2; J gene: TRBJ2-5; CDR3 protein: CATSTTTGTQYF
V gene: TRBV7-6; J gene: TRBJ1-1; CDR3 protein: CASSFGGFTEAFF